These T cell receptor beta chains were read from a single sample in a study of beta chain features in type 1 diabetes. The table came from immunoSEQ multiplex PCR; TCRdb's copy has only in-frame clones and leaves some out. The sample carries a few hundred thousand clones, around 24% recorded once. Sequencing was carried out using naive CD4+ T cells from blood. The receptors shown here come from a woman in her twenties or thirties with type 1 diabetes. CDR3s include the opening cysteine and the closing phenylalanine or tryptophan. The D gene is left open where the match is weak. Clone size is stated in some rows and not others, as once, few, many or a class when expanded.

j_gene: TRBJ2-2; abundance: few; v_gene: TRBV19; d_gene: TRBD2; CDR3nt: TGTGCCACCCGGACTAGCGGGAACACCGGGGAGCTGTTTTTT; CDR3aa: CATRTSGNTGELFF
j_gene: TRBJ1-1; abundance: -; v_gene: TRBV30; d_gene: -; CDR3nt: TGTGCCTGGAGCGGAGTGAACACTGAAGCTTTCTTT; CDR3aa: CAWSGVNTEAFF
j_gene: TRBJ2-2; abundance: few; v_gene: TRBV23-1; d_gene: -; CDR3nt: TGCGCCAGCAGTCAAGATACAGGGCCCCACGGGGAGCTGTTTTTT; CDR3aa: CASSQDTGPHGELFF
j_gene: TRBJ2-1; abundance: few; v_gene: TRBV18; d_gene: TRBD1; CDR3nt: TGTGCCAGCTCACCATTCTGGGACAGGGCCTACAATGAGCAGTTCTTC; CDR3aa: CASSPFWDRAYNEQFF
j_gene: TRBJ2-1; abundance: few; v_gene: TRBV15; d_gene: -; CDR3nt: TGTGCCACCAGCGGAGGACAAGGATCCTACAATGAGCAGTTCTTC; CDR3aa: CATSGGQGSYNEQFF
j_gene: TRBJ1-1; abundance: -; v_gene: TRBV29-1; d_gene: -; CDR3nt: TGCAGCGCTAGGACAAGCAGTTACACTGAAGCTTTCTTT; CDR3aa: CSARTSSYTEAFF
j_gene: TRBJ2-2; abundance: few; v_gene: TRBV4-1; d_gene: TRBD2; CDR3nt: TGCGCCAGCAGCCAAGGAGCGGGAGAAGGGACCGGGGAGCTGTTTTTT; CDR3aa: CASSQGAGEGTGELFF
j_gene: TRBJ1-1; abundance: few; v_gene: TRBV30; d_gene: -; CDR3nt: TGTGCCTGGAGTGTGGGGGGACGAACTGAAGCTTTCTTT; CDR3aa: CAWSVGGRTEAFF
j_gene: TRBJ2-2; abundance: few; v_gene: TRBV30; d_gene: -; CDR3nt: TGTGCCTGGAGTGTCGGTAAAGTTACCGGGGAGCTGTTTTTT; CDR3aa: CAWSVGKVTGELFF
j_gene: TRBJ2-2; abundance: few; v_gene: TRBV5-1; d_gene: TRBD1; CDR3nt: TGCGCCAGTGGACAGGGCGACACCGGGGAGCTGTTTTTT; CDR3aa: CASGQGDTGELFF
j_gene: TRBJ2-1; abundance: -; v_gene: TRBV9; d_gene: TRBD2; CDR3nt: TGTGCCAGCAGCGTCCAACCAGCGGGACCAAGGAATGAGCAGTTCTTC; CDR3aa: CASSVQPAGPRNEQFF
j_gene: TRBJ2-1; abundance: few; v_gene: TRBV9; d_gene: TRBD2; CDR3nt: TGTGCCAGCAAACCACTAGCGGGAGCATACAATGAGCAGTTCTTC; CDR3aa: CASKPLAGAYNEQFF
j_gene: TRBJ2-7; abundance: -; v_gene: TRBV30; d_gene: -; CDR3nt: TGTGCCTGGAGTGGGGGAGGAAGCACCTACGAGCAGTACTTC; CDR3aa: CAWSGGGSTYEQYF
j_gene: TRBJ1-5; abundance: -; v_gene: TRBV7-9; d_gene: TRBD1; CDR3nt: TGTGCCAGCAGCTCTGCATGGGACAGGAACTATAGCAATCAGCCCCAGCATTTT; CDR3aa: CASSSAWDRNYSNQPQHF
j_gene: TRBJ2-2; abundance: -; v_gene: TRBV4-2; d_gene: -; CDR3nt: TGTGCCAGCAGCTCGTATAGCGTGAACACCGGGGAGCTGTTTTTT; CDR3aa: CASSSYSVNTGELFF
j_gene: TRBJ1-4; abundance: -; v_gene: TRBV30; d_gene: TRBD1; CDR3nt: TGTGCCTGGAGTCACCTGGGACAGGGCAATGAAAAACTGTTTTTT; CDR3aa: CAWSHLGQGNEKLFF
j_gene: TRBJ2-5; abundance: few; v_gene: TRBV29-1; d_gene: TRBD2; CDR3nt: TGCAGCGCGGGGGCAGGACTAGCATGGGAGACCCAGTACTTC; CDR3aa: CSAGAGLAWETQYF
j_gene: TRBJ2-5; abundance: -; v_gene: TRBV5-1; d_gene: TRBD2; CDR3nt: TGCGCCAGCAGCTCCCGACTAGCGGCAGGAATAGGGGAGACCCAGTACTTC; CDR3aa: CASSSRLAAGIGETQYF
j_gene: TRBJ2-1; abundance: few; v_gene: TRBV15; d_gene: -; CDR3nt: TGTGCCACCAGCAAACTAGGTACGGCTGTAGTCCCCAATGAGCAGTTCTTC; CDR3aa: CATSKLGTAVVPNEQFF
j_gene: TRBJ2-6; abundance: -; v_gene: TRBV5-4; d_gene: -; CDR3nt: TGTGCCAGCAGCTTGGTGACTGGGTTGTCTGTCCTGACTTTC; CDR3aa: CASSLVTGLSVLTF
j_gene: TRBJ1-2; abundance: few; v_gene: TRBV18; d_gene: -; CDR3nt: TGTGCCAGCTCACCTAACGGGGATTCAAACTATGGCTACACCTTC; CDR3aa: CASSPNGDSNYGYTF
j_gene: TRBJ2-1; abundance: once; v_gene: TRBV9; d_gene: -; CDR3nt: TGTGCCAGCAGCGATGGGCCTGACTCCTACAATGAGCAGTTCTTC; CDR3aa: CASSDGPDSYNEQFF
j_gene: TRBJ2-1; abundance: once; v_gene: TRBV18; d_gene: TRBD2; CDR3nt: TGTGCCAGCTCACCCCCGGGACTAGCACCAAATGAGCAGTTCTTC; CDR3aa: CASSPPGLAPNEQFF
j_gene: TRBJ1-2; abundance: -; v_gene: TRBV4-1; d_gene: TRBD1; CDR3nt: TGCGCCAGCAGCCAGTTGACAGGGAACTATGGCTACACCTTC; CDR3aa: CASSQLTGNYGYTF
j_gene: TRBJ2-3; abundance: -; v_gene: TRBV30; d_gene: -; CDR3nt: TGTGCCTGGGGCAGAACAGATACGCAGTATTTT; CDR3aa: CAWGRTDTQYF
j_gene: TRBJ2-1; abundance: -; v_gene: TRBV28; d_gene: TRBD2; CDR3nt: TGTGCCAGCAGCTCGGGAGGGAGGTACAATGAGCAGTTCTTC; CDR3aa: CASSSGGRYNEQFF
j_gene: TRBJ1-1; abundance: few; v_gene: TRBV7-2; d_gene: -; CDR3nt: TGTGCCAGCAGCTTCCGAGACAGGTTGAACACTGAAGCTTTCTTT; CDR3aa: CASSFRDRLNTEAFF
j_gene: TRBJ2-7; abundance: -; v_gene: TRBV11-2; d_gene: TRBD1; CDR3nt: TGTGCCAGCAGCTTAGAAACAGGGGTGACCTACGAGCAGTACTTC; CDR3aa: CASSLETGVTYEQYF
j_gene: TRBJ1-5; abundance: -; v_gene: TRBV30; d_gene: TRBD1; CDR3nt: TGTGCCTGGAGTGAAGACAGGGTGGCTCAGCCCCAGCATTTT; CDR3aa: CAWSEDRVAQPQHF
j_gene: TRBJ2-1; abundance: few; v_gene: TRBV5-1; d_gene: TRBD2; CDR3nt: TGCGCCAGCAGCTTACGCGGGAGACCCCTCGACAATGAGCAGTTCTTC; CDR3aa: CASSLRGRPLDNEQFF
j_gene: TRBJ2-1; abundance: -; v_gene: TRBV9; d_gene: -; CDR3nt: TGTGCCAGCAGCGTAGAAAGCTACGAGCAGTTCTTC; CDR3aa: CASSVESYEQFF
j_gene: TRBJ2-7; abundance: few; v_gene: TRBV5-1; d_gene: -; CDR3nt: TGCGCCAGCAGCACGTCCCTACTCTACGAGCAGTACTTC; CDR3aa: CASSTSLLYEQYF
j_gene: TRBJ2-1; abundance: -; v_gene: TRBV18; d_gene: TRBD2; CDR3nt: TGTGCCAGCTCACTGCGCGGGGGTACCTACAATGAGCAGTTCTTC; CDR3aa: CASSLRGGTYNEQFF
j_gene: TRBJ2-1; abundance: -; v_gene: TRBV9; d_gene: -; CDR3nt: TGTGCCAGCAGCGAGGCAGCGGAGCCCTACAATGAGCAGTTCTTC; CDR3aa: CASSEAAEPYNEQFF
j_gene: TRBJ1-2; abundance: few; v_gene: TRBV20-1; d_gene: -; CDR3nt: TGCAGTGCTCCGGGCAGGGAAGGCTACACCTTC; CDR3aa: CSAPGREGYTF
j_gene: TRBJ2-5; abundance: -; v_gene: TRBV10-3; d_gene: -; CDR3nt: TGTGCCACCGCCCCAGGGGAAGAGACCCAGTACTTC; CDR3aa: CATAPGEETQYF
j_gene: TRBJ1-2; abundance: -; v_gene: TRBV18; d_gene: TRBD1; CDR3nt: TGTGCCAGCTCACCGGGACAGGGGGCGGATGGCTACACCTTC; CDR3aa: CASSPGQGADGYTF
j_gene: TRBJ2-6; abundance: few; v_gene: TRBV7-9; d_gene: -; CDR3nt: TGTGCCAGGTCGGGCTCTGGGGCCAACGTCCTGACTTTC; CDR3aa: CARSGSGANVLTF
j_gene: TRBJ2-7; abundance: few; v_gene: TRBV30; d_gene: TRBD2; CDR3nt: TGTGCCTGGATCCCTAGCGGAGACCCCTACGAGCAGTACTTC; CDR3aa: CAWIPSGDPYEQYF
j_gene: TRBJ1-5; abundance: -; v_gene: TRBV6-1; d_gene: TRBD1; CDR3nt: TGTGCCAGCAGAGACAGGGAGGATCAGCCCCAGCATTTT; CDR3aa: CASRDREDQPQHF
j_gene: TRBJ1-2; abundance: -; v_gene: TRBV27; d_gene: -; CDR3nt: TGTGCCAGCAGTCCTAGAGGACAATACTATGGCTACACCTTC; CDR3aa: CASSPRGQYYGYTF
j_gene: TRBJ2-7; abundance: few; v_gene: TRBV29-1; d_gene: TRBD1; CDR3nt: TGCAGCGTTGAAGATCGGACAGGGGCGGCCTACGAGCAGTACTTC; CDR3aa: CSVEDRTGAAYEQYF